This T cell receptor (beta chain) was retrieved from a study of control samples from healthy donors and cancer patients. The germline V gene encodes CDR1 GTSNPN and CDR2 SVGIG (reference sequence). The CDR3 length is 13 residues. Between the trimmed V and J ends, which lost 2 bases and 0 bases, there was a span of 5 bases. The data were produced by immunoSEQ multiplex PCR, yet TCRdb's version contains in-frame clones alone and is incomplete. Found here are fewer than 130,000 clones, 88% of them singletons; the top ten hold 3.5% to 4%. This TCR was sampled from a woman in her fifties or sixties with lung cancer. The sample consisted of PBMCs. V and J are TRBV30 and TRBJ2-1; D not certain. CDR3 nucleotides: TGTGCCTGGAGTTTAAGCTCCTACAATGAGCAGTTCTTC. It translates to CAWSLSSYNEQFF.